The 12 T cell receptor beta chains in this list originate from one sample, sequenced in a study of T cells in tuberculosis. Measured with immunoSEQ multiplex PCR; TCRdb has only the in-frame clones, and not every one. The sample shows roughly 32,000 clones, under 95% of them seen only once. The time point: new active TB diagnosis, blood taken before or within 7 days of starting treatment. Sequenced material: PBMCs, taken at tuberculosis diagnosis. These receptor sequences come from an adult with tuberculosis.

The chain has TRBV5-1 and TRBJ1-1, with D possibly matching TRBD1 (5 bases). The CDR3 totals 13 residues. Per germline, CDR1 SGHRS and CDR2 YFSETQ. V was clipped by 3 bases and J by 6 bases, with 12 bases between them. The CDR3 region is CASSWGTGAEAFF. In nucleotides, the CDR3 is TGCGCCAGCAGCTGGGGGACGGGGGCTGAAGCTTTCTTT.

V is TRBV4-1 and J is TRBJ2-1; 8 bases map to TRBD2. The length of the CDR3 is 14 residues. CDR1 and CDR2 from the germline V gene are MGHRA and YSYEKL. V lost 0 bases to trimming and J lost 7 bases; unmatched junction nucleotides: 2. The CDR3, as DNA: TGCGCCAGCAGCCAAGATCGGGGGGGAAATGAGCAGTTCTTC. Translation gives CASSQDRGGNEQFF.

The chain combines TRBV7-9 with TRBJ2-5; D is unresolved. The CDR3 extends over 14 amino acids. Germline loops: CDR1 SEHNR, CDR2 FQNEAQ (reference sequence). V dropped 0 bases and J dropped 7 bases, with 12 bases sitting between them. In DNA form, the CDR3 reads TGTGCCAGCAGCTTAGCTTCAGTCTCTGGGACCCAGTACTTC. Protein product: CASSLASVSGTQYF.

The J gene is TRBJ1-4, the V gene TRBV6-1; no clear D. Germline-derived CDR1 and CDR2 are MNHNS and SASEGT. V was pared by 2 bases and J by 8 bases, with 15 bases between. CDR3 length: 15 residues. CDR3 amino acids: CASSERGIQEEKLFF. The CDR3, as DNA: TGTGCCAGCAGTGAACGAGGGATACAAGAGGAAAAACTGTTTTTT.

The gene calls are TRBV27 and TRBJ1-1; D may be TRBD1 (6 bases). The CDR3 consists of 15 residues. Germline V gene data show CDR1 as MNHEY and CDR2 as SMNVEV (reference sequence). Trimming removed 1 base at V and 5 bases at J, with 14 bases between. DNA of the CDR3: TGTGCCAGCAGTTTATGGGGGGGGGCGGGAACTGAAGCTTTCTTT. Residues: CASSLWGGAGTEAFF.

The chain uses TRBV2 and TRBJ2-1, with 12 bases matching TRBD2. The length of the CDR3 is 16 residues. Trimming at V came to 6 bases and at J to 6 bases, leaving 9 bases not matched to a gene. Germline loops: CDR1 SNHLY, CDR2 FYNNEI. The CDR3 loop reads CASSRLAGVGANEQFF. CDR3 nucleotide sequence: TGTGCCAGCAGCCGACTAGCGGGAGTAGGGGCCAATGAGCAGTTCTTC.

This clone was seen more than once but under ten times. The chain couples TRBV6-6 to TRBJ2-7; 11 bases are shared with TRBD2. The CDR3 runs to 16 residues. Looked up from germline, CDR1 is MNHNY and CDR2 is SVGAGI (reference sequence). Trimming removed 6 bases from V and 4 bases from J; junction bases left unmatched: 11. The CDR3 is CASRPRLAGMGYEQYF. The CDR3 DNA follows: TGTGCCAGCAGGCCACGACTAGCGGGGATGGGTTACGAGCAGTACTTC.

The chain recombines TRBV4-1 with TRBJ2-1, with D possibly TRBD2 on 7 matching bases. V lost 1 base to trimming and J lost 10 bases, with 14 bases between them. The germline V gene has CDR1 MGHRA and CDR2 YSYEKL. This CDR3 is built from 14 residues. The DNA for the CDR3 is TGCGCCAGCAGCCAAGGGGGGGGCCAATGGGAGCAGTTCTTC. This gives the protein CASSQGGGQWEQFF.

CDR3 amino acids: CASSRTAALNVIGGEQYF. Written as DNA, the CDR3 is TGTGCCAGCAGCAGAACCGCTGCCCTCAACGTAATCGGCGGCGAGCAGTACTTC. The rearrangement links TRBV7-8 to TRBJ2-7; no firm D call. Looked up from germline, CDR1 is SGHVS and CDR2 is FQNEAQ. The CDR3 spans 18 residues. With 5 bases removed from V and 6 bases from J, the gap between germline ends came to 29 bases.

The CDR3 DNA sequence: TGTGCCAGCAGCTTGCCGAGCGGGGGGTCTGCTGAGCAGTTCTTC. Its translation: CASSLPSGGSAEQFF. The chain recombines TRBV5-4 with TRBJ2-1, with 9 bases that match TRBD2. The germline V gene has CDR1 SGHNT and CDR2 YYREEE (reference sequence). The CDR3 sequence is 15 residues long. The V segment lost 1 base and the J segment 9 bases; nucleotides outside the gene matches: 8.

The chain carries TRBV2 and TRBJ2-1; 12 nucleotides line up with TRBD2. The CDR3 is made up of 16 amino acids. Germline CDR1 reads SNHLY; CDR2 reads FYNNEI. J gave up 3 bases and V 4 bases, and 4 bases lay outside the gene matches. The CDR3 DNA is TGTGCCAGCAGTGCCCTGACTAGCGGGAGCTACAATGAGCAGTTCTTC. Protein sequence: CASSALTSGSYNEQFF.

The chain links TRBV18 to TRBJ1-4, with D unresolved. Trimming removed 3 bases at V and 0 bases at J, with 5 bases between. This CDR3 contains 14 residues. The germline V gene has CDR1 KGHSH and CDR2 LQKENI. The CDR3: CASSPGATNEKLFF. DNA of the CDR3: TGTGCCAGCTCACCCGGGGCAACTAATGAAAAACTGTTTTTT.